This TCR beta chain was sequenced during a study of PD-1 blockade in classical Hodgkin lymphoma. This CDR3 is 12 amino acids long. V was cut by 6 bases and J by 1 base, with 6 bases left in between. Germline CDR1 and CDR2: MNHNS and SASEGT. Clones were sequenced by immunoSEQ multiplex PCR, and TCRdb holds only the in-frame ones, with some missing. The data hold about 20,000 clones, with more than 80% observed a single time. The time point here: cycle 4 day 1 (C4D1), after less than seven weeks of nivolumab. There was relapse after autologous stem cell transplantation in every patient, and there was variation in brentuximab vedotin exposure. By magnetic negative selection, CD8+ T cells were isolated from the thawed PBMCs.

The chain joins TRBV6-1 to TRBJ1-1; D ambiguous. The source was CD8+ T cells from blood, collected before the fourth cycle of nivolumab. The origin of this receptor is a human donor with classical Hodgkin lymphoma. The CDR3 here is CASRAWNTEAFF. CDR3 sequence (DNA): TGTGCCAGCAGAGCCTGGAACACTGAAGCTTTCTTT.